The T cell receptor (beta chain) under discussion was sequenced for a study of shared T cell receptors in the human thymus. This table comes from immunoSEQ multiplex PCR, and its TCRdb copy is limited to in-frame clones, with some not included. Among approximately 730,000 clones listed, approximately 85% were seen once. These data also formed part of another study, on human thymus T cells. That paper adds: Overlap was high between thymic repertoires from unrelated individuals, as reported in related research.

The source of this sequence is a girl under three years old with a congenital heart defect. The specimen sequenced was thymocytes.

The CDR3 DNA follows: TGCGCCAGCAGCCAAGAGGGACCCCAGGGGGCGAGCACTGAAGCTTTCTTT. Its translation is CASSQEGPQGASTEAFF. The chain joins TRBV4-1 to TRBJ1-1, with 8 bases lining up with TRBD1. This CDR3 has 17 amino acids. Unmatched junction bases numbered 10, after V lost 0 bases and J lost 4 bases. Germline V gene lookup returns CDR1 MGHRA and CDR2 YSYEKL.